This T cell receptor beta chain was found in a study of Tregs in tolerant kidney transplant recipients. TCRdb's copy holds only in-frame clones and misses some; the assay was immunoSEQ multiplex PCR. The table records 16,000 or so clones, over 50% of them present only once. This clone was counted a few times. Its cognate antigen is unknown. A junction boundary mismatches the germline segment, possibly from a read error. Other DNA sequences in this specimen translate into the identical CDR3. Sequencing input: Tregs from blood cultured with allogeneic cells. The source is a human donor in good health.

The CDR3 bases are TGTGCCAGCAGCTTGGTCGGCTCCGATGGCTACACCTTC. Translated: CASSLVGSDGYTF. The chain carries TRBV5-1 and TRBJ1-2; D remains ambiguous. Per germline, CDR1 SGHRS and CDR2 YFSETQ. The CDR3 covers 13 residues.